These T cell receptor beta chains were read from a single sample in a study of Ad26.COV2.S vaccination and SARS-CoV-2 variants. The data were produced by immunoSEQ multiplex PCR, yet TCRdb's version contains in-frame clones alone and is incomplete. The sample yields about 350,000 clones, 75% to 90% seen once. The source material was peripheral blood, sampled in a trial of Ad26.COV2.S vaccine versus placebo. These receptors were collected from a person between 18 and 65 years old who received the Ad26.COV2.S COVID-19 vaccine or a placebo. CDR3s leave out the opening cysteine and the closing phenylalanine or tryptophan. A D gene is named only where the DNA matches it firmly.

v_gene	d_gene	j_gene	CDR3aa
TRBV3-1/TRBV3-2	-	TRBJ2-3	ASSQTWGDTQY
TRBV3-1/TRBV3-2	-	TRBJ1-1	ASSSNGGDLNTEAF
TRBV9	-	TRBJ2-7	ASSGGAGTTHEQY
TRBV6-6	TRBD1	TRBJ1-6	ASTSYQGQENSPLH
TRBV5-6	TRBD1	TRBJ2-2	ASSLGQVRLSTGELF
TRBV2	-	TRBJ1-5	ASREPGYSNQPQH
TRBV7-3	TRBD1	TRBJ2-7	ASSIGQGPYEQY
TRBV19	-	TRBJ1-6	ASSIDRGRGNSPLH
TRBV5-5	-	TRBJ2-7	ASSPGGGIHEQY
TRBV7-2	-	TRBJ2-4	ASSLARERPQY
TRBV6-6	-	TRBJ2-2	ASIRGGNTGELF
TRBV7-8	TRBD1	TRBJ2-2	ASSPGQGATTGELF
TRBV4-1	-	TRBJ1-1	ASSQGDRQNTEAF
TRBV19	-	TRBJ2-5	ASSGGSPGTQY
TRBV27	TRBD2	TRBJ2-1	ASSAGGREV
TRBV6-2/TRBV6-3	-	TRBJ2-7	ASSYRQGSSYEQY
TRBV19	TRBD1	TRBJ2-7	ASSNPGDRSYEQY
TRBV7-2	-	TRBJ2-3	ASSLGGTDTQY
TRBV2	-	TRBJ1-4	ASNREEREKLF
TRBV19	-	TRBJ2-5	ASSFLGQETQY
TRBV27	TRBD2	TRBJ2-3	ASSGTGTSGGAPWDTQY
TRBV6-1	-	TRBJ1-6	ASSESRGAQGNSPLH
TRBV27	-	TRBJ1-5	ASSLSASGGQPQH
TRBV7-8	-	TRBJ1-5	ASSLIQSSDGNQPQH
TRBV2	-	TRBJ2-7	ASFGSVFLEQY
TRBV28	-	TRBJ2-7	ASTILGLKEQY
TRBV3-1/TRBV3-2	-	TRBJ1-6	ASSQGFRNNSPLH
TRBV2	-	TRBJ2-7	ASRDSGGYEQY
TRBV12-3/TRBV12-4	TRBD1	TRBJ2-7	ASSSGRGEQY
TRBV6-2/TRBV6-3	-	TRBJ1-1	ASSRDSSRGAF
TRBV21-1	-	TRBJ2-7	ASSKAPAADTGYEQY
TRBV15	TRBD1	TRBJ1-1	ATSRTGGPTEAF
TRBV4-2	TRBD1	TRBJ1-1	ASSPLKYDRGKTEAF
TRBV7-2	TRBD2	TRBJ2-7	ASSSLAGPSYEQY
TRBV6-9	-	TRBJ1-4	ASSSHKPTELF
TRBV28	TRBD1	TRBJ1-2	AAITGANYGYT
TRBV28	-	TRBJ1-4	ASRTSGAEKLF
TRBV28	TRBD2	TRBJ2-1	ASSKRGGWDEQF
TRBV19	-	TRBJ2-3	ASRPAGGGTDTQY
TRBV6-2/TRBV6-3	-	TRBJ1-5	ASSPQGGNQPQH
TRBV2	-	TRBJ1-3	ASSVGGSLSGNTIY
TRBV5-5	TRBD2	TRBJ2-1	ASTGTSWDNEQF
TRBV7-9	-	TRBJ1-6	APGEGLSYNSPLH
TRBV6-6	TRBD1	TRBJ2-2	ASGPGQEDTGELF
TRBV18	-	TRBJ2-3	ASSPSLSGPTYTDTQY
TRBV5-8	-	TRBJ1-3	ASSSGSGPGNTIY
TRBV30	TRBD2	TRBJ2-1	AWRRAGAYNEQF